This T cell receptor (beta chain) appears in the sequencing data of a study of a mutant IDH1 vaccine in newly diagnosed glioma. On the study more broadly: Radiotherapy alone preceded vaccination by 4-6 weeks; alternatively, vaccination started with temozolomide cycles. Previous care, which was radiotherapy, temozolomide, or both, most often involved both.

The CDR3 consists of 16 residues. Germline CDR1 reads MNHEY; CDR2 reads SMNVEV (reference sequence). Deletions cut 6 bases from V and 0 bases from J, with 15 bases between. Assay used: immunoSEQ multiplex PCR; TCRdb lists only in-frame clones, some missing. The table records about 65,000 clones, around 83% of them present only once. Time point described: week 23, last vaccination. Vaccination comprised doses that each held 300 ug of mutant IDH1 20-mer peptide, plus topical imiquimod. Each astrocytoma in the donors was new, WHO grade 3 or 4, IDH1-mutant and ATRX-lost. On this clone itself: Its antigen is as yet unknown.

The specimen was PBMCs, collected from a glioma patient whose treatment included an IDH1 peptide vaccine. This clonotype was sampled from a man in his thirties or forties with glioma. The V and J genes are TRBV27 and TRBJ1-5, with a weak D call TRBD1 (5 bases). Here the CDR3 DNA reads TGTGCCAGCAGGTTCGGGGGTACGAATAGCAATCAGCCCCAGCATTTT. It specifies CASRFGGTNSNQPQHF.